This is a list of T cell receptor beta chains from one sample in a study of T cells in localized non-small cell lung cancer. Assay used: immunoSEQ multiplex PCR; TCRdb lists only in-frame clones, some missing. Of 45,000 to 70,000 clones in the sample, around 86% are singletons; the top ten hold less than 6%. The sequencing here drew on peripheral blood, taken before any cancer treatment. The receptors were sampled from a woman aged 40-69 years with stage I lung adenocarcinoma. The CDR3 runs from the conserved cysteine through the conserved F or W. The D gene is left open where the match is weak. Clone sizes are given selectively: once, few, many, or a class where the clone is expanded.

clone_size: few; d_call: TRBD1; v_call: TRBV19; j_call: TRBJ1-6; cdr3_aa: CASSSTGGESPLHF; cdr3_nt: TGTGCCAGTAGTAGCACAGGGGGCGAATCACCCCTCCACTTT
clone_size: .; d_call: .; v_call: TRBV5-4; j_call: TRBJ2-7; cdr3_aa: CASSRQDFLSYEQYF; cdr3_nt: TGTGCCAGCAGCCGGCAGGACTTCCTGTCCTACGAGCAGTACTTC
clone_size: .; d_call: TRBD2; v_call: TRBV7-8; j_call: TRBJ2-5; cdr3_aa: CASSPPSGGVGETQYF; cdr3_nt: TGTGCCAGCAGCCCCCCTAGCGGGGGTGTCGGTGAGACCCAGTACTTC
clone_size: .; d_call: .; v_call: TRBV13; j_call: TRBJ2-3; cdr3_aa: CASSLGNLDTQYF; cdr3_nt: TGTGCCAGCAGCTTAGGAAACCTTGATACGCAGTATTTT
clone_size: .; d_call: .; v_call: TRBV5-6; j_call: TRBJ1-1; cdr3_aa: CASSTGFTEAFF; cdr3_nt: TGTGCCAGCAGCACGGGATTCACTGAAGCTTTCTTT
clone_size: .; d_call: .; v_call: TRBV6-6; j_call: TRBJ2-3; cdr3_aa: CASSAGGRTQYF; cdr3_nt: TGTGCCAGCAGCGCGGGTGGTAGGACGCAGTATTTT
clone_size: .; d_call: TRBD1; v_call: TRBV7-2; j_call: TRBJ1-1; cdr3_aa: CASRFTGGGTEAFF; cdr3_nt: TGTGCCAGCAGGTTTACAGGGGGCGGCACTGAAGCTTTCTTT
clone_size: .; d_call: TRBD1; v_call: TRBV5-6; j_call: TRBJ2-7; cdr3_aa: CASSFGQDFYEQYF; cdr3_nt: TGTGCCAGCAGCTTCGGACAGGACTTCTACGAGCAGTACTTC
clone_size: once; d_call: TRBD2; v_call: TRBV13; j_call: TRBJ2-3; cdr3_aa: CASSSLGGAGGTDTQYF; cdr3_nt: TGTGCCAGCAGCTCTCTGGGGGGAGCGGGGGGCACAGATACGCAGTATTTT
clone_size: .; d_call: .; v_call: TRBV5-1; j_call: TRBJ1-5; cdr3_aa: CASSSSPGSNQPQHF; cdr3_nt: TGCGCCAGCAGCTCGTCCCCAGGAAGCAATCAGCCCCAGCATTTT
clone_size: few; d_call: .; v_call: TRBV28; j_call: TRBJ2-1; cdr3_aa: CASSWYNEQFF; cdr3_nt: TGTGCCAGTTCTTGGTACAATGAGCAGTTCTTC
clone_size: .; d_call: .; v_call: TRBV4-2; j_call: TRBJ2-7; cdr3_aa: CASSPSQGRAYEQYF; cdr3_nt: TGTGCCAGCAGCCCCTCCCAGGGACGCGCCTACGAGCAGTACTTC
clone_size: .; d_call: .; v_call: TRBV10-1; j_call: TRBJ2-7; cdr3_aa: CASSERAGSEQYF; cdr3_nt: TGCGCCAGCAGTGAGCGTGCTGGATCCGAGCAGTACTTC
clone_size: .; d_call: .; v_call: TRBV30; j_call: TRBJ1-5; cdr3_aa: CAWRGREGFGNQPQHF; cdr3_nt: TGTGCCTGGAGGGGAAGGGAAGGGTTTGGCAATCAGCCCCAGCATTTT
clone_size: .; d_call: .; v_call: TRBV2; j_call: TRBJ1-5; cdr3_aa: CASSEWGSGNQPQHF; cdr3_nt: TGTGCCAGCAGTGAATGGGGTTCTGGCAATCAGCCCCAGCATTTT
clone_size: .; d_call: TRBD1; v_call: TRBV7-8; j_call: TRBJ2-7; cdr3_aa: CASSLGWRATGDSYEQYF; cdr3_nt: TGTGCCAGCAGCCTCGGGTGGAGAGCGACAGGGGACTCCTACGAGCAGTACTTC
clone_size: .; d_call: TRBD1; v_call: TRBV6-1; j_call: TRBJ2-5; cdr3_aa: CASSENRGRQETQYF; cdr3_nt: TGTGCCAGCAGTGAAAATAGGGGGCGGCAGGAGACCCAGTACTTC
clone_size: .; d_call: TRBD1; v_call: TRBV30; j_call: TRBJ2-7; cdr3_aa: CAWRPGQGADEQYF; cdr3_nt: TGTGCCTGGAGACCGGGACAGGGGGCTGACGAGCAGTACTTC
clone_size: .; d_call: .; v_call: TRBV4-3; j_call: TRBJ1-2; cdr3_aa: CASSQDSNYGYTF; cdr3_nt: TGCGCCAGCAGCCAGGACAGCAACTATGGCTACACCTTC
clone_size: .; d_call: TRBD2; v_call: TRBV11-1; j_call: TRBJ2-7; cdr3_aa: CASSTGRGPTYEQYF; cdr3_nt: TGTGCCAGCAGCACCGGGAGGGGACCTACCTACGAGCAGTACTTC
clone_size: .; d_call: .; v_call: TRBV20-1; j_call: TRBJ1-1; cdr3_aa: CSARKIEAFF; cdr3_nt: TGCAGTGCTAGGAAAATTGAAGCTTTCTTT
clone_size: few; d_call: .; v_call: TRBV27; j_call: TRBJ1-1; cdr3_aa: CASRGRNTEAFF; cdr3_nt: TGTGCCAGCAGAGGGAGGAACACTGAAGCTTTCTTT
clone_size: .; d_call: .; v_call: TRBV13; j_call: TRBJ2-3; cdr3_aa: CASSLGSTTQYF; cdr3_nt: TGTGCCAGCAGCCTCGGGTCTACGACGCAGTATTTT
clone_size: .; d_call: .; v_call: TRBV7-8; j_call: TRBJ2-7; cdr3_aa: CASSLGVEPYEQYF; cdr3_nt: TGTGCCAGCAGCTTAGGAGTGGAACCCTACGAGCAGTACTTC
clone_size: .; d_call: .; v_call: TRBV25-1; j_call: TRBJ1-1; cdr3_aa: CASSPRDTEAFF; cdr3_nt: TGTGCCAGCTCCCCCAGGGACACTGAAGCTTTCTTT
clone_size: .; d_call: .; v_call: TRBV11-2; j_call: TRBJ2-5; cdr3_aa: CASSNAGTDQETQYF; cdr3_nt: TGTGCCAGCAGCAACGCCGGGACGGACCAAGAGACCCAGTACTTC
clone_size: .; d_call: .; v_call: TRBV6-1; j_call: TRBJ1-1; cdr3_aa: CASSEAIVSAAFF; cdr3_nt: TGTGCCAGCAGTGAAGCTATTGTCTCCGCAGCTTTCTTT
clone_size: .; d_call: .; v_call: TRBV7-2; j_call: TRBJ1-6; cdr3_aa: CASSPGFSPLHF; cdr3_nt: TGTGCCAGCAGCCCAGGGTTTTCACCCCTCCACTTT
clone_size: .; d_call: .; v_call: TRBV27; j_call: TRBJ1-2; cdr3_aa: CASSSGRLYGYTF; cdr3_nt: TGTGCCAGCAGTTCAGGACGACTCTATGGCTACACCTTC
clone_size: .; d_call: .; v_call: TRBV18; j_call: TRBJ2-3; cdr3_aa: CASSPRSSSTDTQYF; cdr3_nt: TGTGCCAGCTCACCGAGGTCTTCTAGCACAGATACGCAGTATTTT
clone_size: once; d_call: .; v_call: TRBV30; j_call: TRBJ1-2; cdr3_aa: CAWSTTGNGYTF; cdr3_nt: TGTGCCTGGAGTACAACAGGGAACGGCTACACCTTC
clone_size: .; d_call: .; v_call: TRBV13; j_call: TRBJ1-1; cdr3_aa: CASSLWGREAFF; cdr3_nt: TGTGCCAGCAGCTTATGGGGACGGGAAGCTTTCTTT
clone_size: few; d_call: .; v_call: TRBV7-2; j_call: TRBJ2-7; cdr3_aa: CASSGASYEQYF; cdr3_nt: TGTGCCAGCAGCGGAGCCTCCTACGAGCAGTACTTC
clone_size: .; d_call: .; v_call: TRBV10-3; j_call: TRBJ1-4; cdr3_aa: CAISAGQTTEKLFF; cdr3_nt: TGTGCCATCAGTGCCGGGCAGACTACTGAAAAACTGTTTTTT
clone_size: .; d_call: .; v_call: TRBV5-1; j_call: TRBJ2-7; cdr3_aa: CASSAGLGDGEQYF; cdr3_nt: TGCGCCAGCAGCGCCGGACTGGGGGATGGCGAGCAGTACTTC
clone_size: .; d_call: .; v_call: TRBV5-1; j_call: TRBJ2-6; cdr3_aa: CASSLGSASGANVLTF; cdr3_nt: TGCGCCAGCAGCTTGGGATCTGCCTCTGGGGCCAACGTCCTGACTTTC
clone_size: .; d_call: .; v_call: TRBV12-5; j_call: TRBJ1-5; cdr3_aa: CASGPQGLGSNQPQHF; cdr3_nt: TGTGCTAGTGGTCCACAGGGACTCGGTAGCAATCAGCCCCAGCATTTT
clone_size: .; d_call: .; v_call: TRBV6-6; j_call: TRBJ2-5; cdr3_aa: CASSYGLLPQETQYF; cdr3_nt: TGTGCCAGCAGTTACGGTTTATTACCTCAAGAGACCCAGTACTTC
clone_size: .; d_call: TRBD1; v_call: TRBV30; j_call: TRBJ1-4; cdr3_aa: CAWSPGTGIGLTEKLFF; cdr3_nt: TGTGCCTGGAGTCCCGGGACAGGGATCGGCTTGACCGAAAAACTGTTTTTT
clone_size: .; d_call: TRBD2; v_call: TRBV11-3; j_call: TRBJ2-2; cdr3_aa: CASSLDSSSGGTGELFF; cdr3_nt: TGTGCCAGCAGCTTAGATTCTTCTAGCGGGGGTACCGGGGAGCTGTTTTTT
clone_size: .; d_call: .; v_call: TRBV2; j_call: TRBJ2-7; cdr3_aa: CASSPDSGNYEQYF; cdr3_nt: TGTGCCAGCAGCCCGGACAGCGGGAACTACGAGCAGTACTTC
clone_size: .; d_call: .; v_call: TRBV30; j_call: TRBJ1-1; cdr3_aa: CAWSVPGISTEAFF; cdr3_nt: TGTGCCTGGAGTGTACCAGGGATCTCTACTGAGGCTTTCTTT
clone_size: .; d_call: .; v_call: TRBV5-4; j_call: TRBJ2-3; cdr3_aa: CASSTRGFGTDTQYF; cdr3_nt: TGTGCCAGCAGCACCCGGGGGTTCGGCACAGATACGCAGTATTTT
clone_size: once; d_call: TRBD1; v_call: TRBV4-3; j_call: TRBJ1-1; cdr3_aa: CASRRTGSAEAFF; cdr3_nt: TGCGCCAGCAGACGGACAGGGAGTGCTGAAGCTTTCTTT
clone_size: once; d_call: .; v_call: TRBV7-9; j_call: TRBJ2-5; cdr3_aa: CASSLVGTQYF; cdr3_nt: TGTGCCAGCAGCTTAGTTGGGACCCAGTACTTC
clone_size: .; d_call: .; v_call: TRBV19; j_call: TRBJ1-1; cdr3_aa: CASRKDSSWSTEAFF; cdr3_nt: TGTGCCAGTAGAAAGGACAGCTCATGGAGCACTGAAGCTTTCTTT
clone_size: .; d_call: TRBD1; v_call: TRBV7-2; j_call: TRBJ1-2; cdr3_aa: CASSLVPQGANYGYTF; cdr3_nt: TGTGCCAGCAGCTTAGTTCCACAGGGGGCTAACTATGGCTACACCTTC
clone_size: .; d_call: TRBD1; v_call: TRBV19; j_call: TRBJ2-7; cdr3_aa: CASSEGQGYDEQYF; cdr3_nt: TGTGCCAGTAGTGAGGGACAGGGATACGACGAGCAGTACTTC
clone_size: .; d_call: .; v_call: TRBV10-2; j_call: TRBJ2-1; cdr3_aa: CARADSSYNEQFF; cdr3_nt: TGCGCCAGAGCGGACTCCTCCTACAATGAGCAGTTCTTC
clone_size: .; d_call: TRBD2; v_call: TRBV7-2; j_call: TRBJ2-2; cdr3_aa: CASSFRRRGAINTGELFF; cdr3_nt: TGTGCCAGCAGCTTCAGAAGGCGGGGGGCCATTAACACCGGGGAGCTGTTTTTT
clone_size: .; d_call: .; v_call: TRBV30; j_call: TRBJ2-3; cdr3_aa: CAWSVLALGTQYF; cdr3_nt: TGTGCCTGGAGTGTACTAGCTTTGGGTACGCAGTATTTT
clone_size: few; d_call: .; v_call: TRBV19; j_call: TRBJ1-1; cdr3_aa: CASIMNAEAFF; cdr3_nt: TGTGCCAGTATCATGAACGCTGAAGCTTTCTTT